What follows are 4 T cell receptor beta chains derived from one specimen sequenced in a study of blood T cells in healthy people across ages. Together with a sample-barcoded 5' primer, a J-beta primer mix was included in a second PCR lasting about 6 to 11 cycles. TCRdb recomputed calls from the 5' RACE reads with MiXCR, one row per CDR3 protein. This table holds about 1.7 million distinct CDR3 sequences, 28% found once. Sequenced: blood. These receptors originate from a woman in her twenties or thirties in good health.

This clonotype was picked up many times. CDR3 sequence reads: CASSPRQGAAYEQYF. CDR3 nucleotide sequence: TGTGCCAGCAGTCCAAGACAGGGGGCAGCCTACGAGCAGTACTTC. This chain joins TRBV6-6 and TRBJ2-7; 10 nucleotides line up with TRBD1. CDR3 length: 15 residues. Germline CDR1 MNHNY, CDR2 SVGAGI (reference sequence). J lost 2 bases, V lost 5 bases, and 6 bases had no gene match.

To note about this clonotype: The germline gene is not matched at one end of the junction; a read error may be the cause. This sequence joins TRBV7-8 and TRBJ1-5, with no clear D. Germline-derived CDR1 and CDR2 are SGHVS and FQNEAQ. This CDR3 has 13 residues. This chain's CDR3 is CASSLERNQPRHF. The DNA for the CDR3 is TGTGCCAGCAGCTTAGAGCGAAATCAGCCCCGGCATTTT.

This clonotype was observed at least ten times. The chain couples TRBV20-1 to TRBJ2-3, with 7 bases matching TRBD2. Per germline, CDR1 DFQATT and CDR2 SNEGSKA (reference sequence). With 3 bases clipped from V and 4 bases from J, the junction kept 4 bases outside the gene matches. The CDR3 is 13 amino acids. The CDR3 loop reads CSARRGSADTQYF. The CDR3 DNA follows: TGCAGTGCTAGGCGGGGGAGCGCAGATACGCAGTATTTT.

In the case of this clonotype: Being one base from a much bigger clone, this may be a read error. This rearrangement joins TRBV7-3 to TRBJ2-1, with TRBD2 as a possible D gene (7 bases). Germline V lookup: CDR1 SGHTA, CDR2 FQGTGA. The CDR3 is 15 amino acids. V lost 5 bases to trimming and J lost 9 bases, with 20 bases between them. The CDR3 here is CASSPLTRGGGEQFF. Here the CDR3 DNA reads TGTGCCAGCAGCCCCCTCACTAGGGGGGGCGGTGAGCAGTTCTTC. Complete variable domain (other parts from reference TRBV7-3 and TRBJ2-1): GAGVSQTPSNKVTEKGKYVELRCDPISGHTALYWYRQSLGQGPEFLIYFQGTGAADDSGLPNDRFFAVRPEGSVSTLKIQRTERGDSAVYLCASSPLTRGGGEQFFGPGTRLTVL.